This T cell receptor (beta chain) was documented in a study of control samples from healthy donors and cancer patients. The repertoire was sequenced with immunoSEQ multiplex PCR; TCRdb's copy has only in-frame clones and lacks some. Of 350,000 to 450,000 clones in the sample, around 90% were seen once. The sequence was collected from a man aged 35-49 years with head and neck cancer. The sequenced material came from PBMCs.

The CDR3 DNA sequence: TGTGCCAGCAGCGCCGAACTAGCGGGAGGGGACAATGAGCAGTTCTTC. This translates into CASSAELAGGDNEQFF. V is TRBV7-3 and J is TRBJ2-1; 13 bases map to TRBD2. This CDR3 region has 16 residues. CDR1 SGHTA and CDR2 FQGTGA come from the germline V gene. The trim removed 5 bases at V and 5 bases at J, leaving 6 bases unmatched.